Shown below are 27 T cell receptor beta chains from a single sample sequenced in a study of cytotoxic CD8 clonotypes in ibrutinib-treated CLL (dated by TCRdb to about 2021). Interpreted using the paper, the time point label stands for: roughly 23 months on ibrutinib. The library was obtained by the immunoSEQ multiplex PCR assay. TCRdb obtained this table from immuneACCESS and retained in-frame rearrangements with V and J assigned. These tables miss some clones; where compared with another copy, unresolved V genes account for less than half of the shortfall, and the remainder is unexplained. This sample gives more than 200,000 clones in total; under 80% of them show up just once. Of the sample, roughly 14% is held by the ten largest clones. Material: PBMCs, obtained after 24 months of ibrutinib treatment. The receptors were sampled from a human donor with chronic lymphocytic leukemia.

This clone was observed a handful of times. The gene calls are TRBV7-2 and TRBJ1-5; no firm D call. Germline V CDR1 and CDR2: SGHTA, FQGNSA. The CDR3 runs to 12 residues. Trimming took 0 bases from V and 6 from J, leaving 3 bases between them. The CDR3 is CASSLAPQPQHF. The DNA for the CDR3 is TGTGCCAGCAGCTTAGCTCCTCAGCCCCAGCATTTT.

The CDR3 loop reads CASSWAPTGETQYF. The DNA for the CDR3 is TGTGCCAGCAGCTGGGCCCCGACCGGGGAGACCCAGTACTTC. V usage is TRBV6-6 and J usage is TRBJ2-5; D is unresolved. V was cut by 6 bases and J by 5 bases, with 16 bases left in between. The germline gives CDR1 MNHNY, CDR2 SVGAGI (reference sequence). The CDR3 runs 14 residues.

In this sample, this clone turned up a few times. The rearrangement uses TRBV9 and TRBJ1-2; D call uncertain. Germline V gene sequence: CDR1 SGDLS, CDR2 YYNGEE. The ends were cut back, 7 bases at V and 8 bases at J, with 9 bases in the middle. The CDR3 has 10 residues. CDR3 nucleotides: TGTGCCAGCGGAGGTGCGGGCTACACCTTC. Protein product: CASGGAGYTF.

Turning to this clone: Compared with germline, one end of the junction differs, possibly owing to a read error. The gene calls are TRBV7-9 and TRBJ1-4, with D unresolved. Germline CDR1 and CDR2: SEHNR and FQNEAQ (reference sequence). The CDR3 extends over 15 amino acids. For the CDR3, the DNA is TGTGCCAGCAGCGTAGCGGTCCAGTATGGACAAAAACTGTTTTTT. This codes for CASSVAVQYGQKLFF.

V is TRBV4-3 and J is TRBJ1-4; no firm D call. Germline values: CDR1 LGHNA, CDR2 YSLEER. Trimming cost V 0 bases and J 8 bases, with 16 bases left between them. This CDR3 has 16 residues. For the CDR3, the DNA is TGCGCCAGCAGCCAAGATTCCTGGGCCACTGGGGAAAAACTGTTTTTT. This gives the protein CASSQDSWATGEKLFF.

This clone was detected only a few times. The genes are TRBV18 and TRBJ1-2; D not certain. V was cut by 0 bases and J by 4 bases, with 15 bases left in between. This CDR3 has 16 amino acids. From germline, CDR1 is KGHSH and CDR2 LQKENI. In DNA form, the CDR3 reads TGTGCCAGCTCACCACCGGCAGCCTATAGGTTCTATGGCTACACCTTC. Protein product: CASSPPAAYRFYGYTF. Full variable domain (outside the CDR3, taken from reference TRBV18 and TRBJ1-2): NAGVMQNPRHLVRRRGQEARLRCSPMKGHSHVYWYRQLPEEGLKFMVYLQKENIIDESGMPKERFSAEFPKEGPSILRIQQVVRGDSAAYFCASSPPAAYRFYGYTFGSGTRLTVV.

The rearrangement uses TRBV18 and TRBJ1-4; D gene uncertain. V was trimmed by 3 bases and J by 7 bases, leaving 6 bases between them. The CDR3 spans 12 residues. Germline CDR1 reads KGHSH; CDR2 reads LQKENI. The CDR3 bases are TGTGCCAGCTCACCTGAGAGTGAAAAACTGTTTTTT. Its translation: CASSPESEKLFF.

The rearrangement links TRBV25-1 to TRBJ2-5; TRBD1 agrees at 7 bases. Losses at the gene ends were 4 bases for V and 7 bases for J; bases not matched to a gene: 9. The CDR3 is 14 amino acids. Germline CDR1 is MGHDK and CDR2 is SYGVNS. CDR3 in amino acids: CASSGRTGGGTQYF. Written as DNA, the CDR3 is TGTGCCAGCAGTGGGAGGACAGGTGGGGGGACCCAGTACTTC.

This rearrangement joins TRBV7-8 to TRBJ2-1; no clear D gene. Germline assignment: CDR1 SGHVS and CDR2 FQNEAQ. V shed 0 bases and J shed 7 bases, with 10 bases lying between them. The CDR3 sequence is 14 residues long. CDR3 loop: CASSLAETLNEQFF. Written as DNA, the CDR3 is TGTGCCAGCAGCTTAGCCGAGACTCTGAATGAGCAGTTCTTC.

The gene calls are TRBV7-8 and TRBJ2-1; 9 bases agree with TRBD2. This CDR3 has 15 residues. Unmatched junction bases numbered 5, after V lost 1 base and J lost 7 bases. Germline assignment: CDR1 SGHVS and CDR2 FQNEAQ. Written as DNA, the CDR3 is TGTGCCAGCAGCTTAGGAGCGGGAGGATTGAATGAGCAGTTCTTC. This codes for CASSLGAGGLNEQFF. Variable domain in full (rest from reference TRBV7-8 and TRBJ2-1): GAGVSQSPRYKVAKRGQDVALRCDPISGHVSLFWYQQALGQGPEFLTYFQNEAQLDKSGLPSDRFFAERPEGSVSTLKIQRTQQEDSAVYLCASSLGAGGLNEQFFGPGTRLTVL.

CDR3 amino acids: CASSILGTGAYEQYF. Written as DNA, the CDR3 is TGTGCCAGTAGTATACTAGGGACAGGAGCCTACGAGCAGTACTTC. This chain links TRBV19 with TRBJ2-7; 8 bases fit TRBD1. Per germline, CDR1 LNHDA and CDR2 SQIVND (reference sequence). Trimming at V came to 2 bases and at J to 2 bases, leaving 5 bases not matched to a gene. The CDR3 length is 15 residues.

This clone was counted only a few times. The J gene is TRBJ1-5, the V gene TRBV29-1; 7 bases are a match to TRBD1. V shed 4 bases and J 1 base; nucleotides not matched to a gene: 7. The CDR3 totals 15 residues. CDR1 and CDR2 (germline): SQVTM, ANQGSEA. The CDR3 reads CSVATGAVSNQPQHF. The CDR3 DNA sequence: TGCAGCGTTGCTACAGGGGCTGTAAGCAATCAGCCCCAGCATTTT.

The chain carries TRBV27 and TRBJ2-4; 7 bases fit TRBD2. Looked up from germline, CDR1 is MNHEY and CDR2 is SMNVEV (reference sequence). V shed 1 base, J shed 12 bases, and the junction held 9 bases outside the gene matches. This CDR3 region has 14 residues. This CDR3 is CASSLLQGSGTQYF. In DNA form, the CDR3 reads TGTGCCAGCAGTTTATTGCAGGGCAGCGGGACTCAGTACTTC.

In DNA, the CDR3 is TGTGCCAGCAGACGCAGGGACAGCTCCTACGAGCAGTACTTC. It specifies CASRRRDSSYEQYF. The rearrangement links TRBV6-5 to TRBJ2-7; TRBD1 agrees at 7 bases. J lost 0 bases, V lost 6 bases, and 5 bases had no gene match. The CDR3 spans 14 residues. Germline CDR1 reads MNHEY; CDR2 reads SVGAGI.

The chain has TRBV5-1 and TRBJ2-7, with 10 nucleotides matching TRBD1. Germline CDR1 and CDR2: SGHRS and YFSETQ. The CDR3 sequence is 15 residues long. V lost 2 bases and J lost 3; bases outside the gene matches: 5. This chain's CDR3 is CASSLPGTGDYEQYF. The DNA for the CDR3 is TGCGCCAGCAGCTTACCCGGGACAGGGGACTACGAGCAGTACTTC. Full variable domain (outside the CDR3, taken from reference TRBV5-1 and TRBJ2-7): KAGVTQTPRYLIKTRGQQVTLSCSPISGHRSVSWYQQTPGQGLQFLFEYFSETQRNKGNFPGRFSGRQFSNSRSEMNVSTLELGDSALYLCASSLPGTGDYEQYFGPGTRLTVT.

For this clone: One junction end disagrees with the germline gene, perhaps due to a read error. V gene TRBV7-7 combines with J gene TRBJ2-2; possibly TRBD1 for D (5 bases). The CDR3 is made up of 15 amino acids. CDR1 and CDR2 (germline): SSHAT, FNYEAQ (reference sequence). CDR3 protein: CASSYTTGATGELFF. CDR3 sequence (DNA): TGTGCTAGCAGCTATACGACTGGGGCCACCGGGGAGCTGTTTTTT.

The V gene is TRBV4-1, the J gene TRBJ2-7, with TRBD2 matching 10 bases. This CDR3 has 15 residues. The ends lost 5 bases at V and 3 bases at J; junction bases unmatched: 7. In germline, CDR1 is MGHRA, CDR2 YSYEKL. CDR3 loop: CASSLGLAVHYEQYF. Here the CDR3 DNA reads TGCGCCAGCAGCTTAGGACTAGCGGTACACTACGAGCAGTACTTC.

The CDR3 DNA is TGCAGCGTTGGGGAACAGGGAACGGGCAATCAGCCCCAGCATTTT. Its translation: CSVGEQGTGNQPQHF. The J gene is TRBJ1-5, the V gene TRBV29-1, with a possible D match to TRBD1 (6 bases). The germline V and J ends were trimmed by 4 bases and 2 bases, with 15 bases remaining between them. CDR1 SQVTM and CDR2 ANQGSEA come from the germline V gene. The CDR3 spans 15 residues.

The chain uses TRBV7-3 and TRBJ2-5; D may be TRBD2 (5 bases). The CDR3 is 13 residues long. The V gene lost 6 bases and the J gene lost 4 bases, with 12 bases spanning the gap. Germline-derived CDR1 and CDR2 are SGHTA and FQGTGA. The CDR3 bases are TGTGCCAGCAGACTCGGCCTAGCAGAGACCCAGTACTTC. Encoded protein: CASRLGLAETQYF. The variable domain in full, with the rest retrieved from reference TRBV7-3 and TRBJ2-5, is GAGVSQTPSNKVTEKGKYVELRCDPISGHTALYWYRQSLGQGPEFLIYFQGTGAADDSGLPNDRFFAVRPEGSVSTLKIQRTERGDSAVYLCASRLGLAETQYFGPGTRLLVL.

V usage is TRBV5-1 and J usage is TRBJ2-7; D not resolved. V lost 2 bases and J 2 bases, leaving 11 bases between the germline ends. There are 14 residues in the CDR3. CDR1 SGHRS and CDR2 YFSETQ come from the germline V gene. The DNA for the CDR3 is TGCGCCAGCAGCTTCTCCGGCGATACCTACGAGCAGTACTTC. Its translation is CASSFSGDTYEQYF.

The rearrangement joins TRBV11-3 to TRBJ2-5; maybe TRBD1 (6 bases). V was pared by 2 bases and J by 4 bases, with 11 bases between. Germline CDR1 and CDR2: SGHNT and YENEEA. The CDR3 spans 14 residues. CDR3 amino acids: CASSLPGTPETQYF. CDR3 bases: TGTGCCAGCAGCTTACCCGGGACACCAGAGACCCAGTACTTC. Full variable domain (outside the CDR3, taken from reference TRBV11-3 and TRBJ2-5): EAGVVQSPRYKIIEKKQPVAFWCNPISGHNTLYWYLQNLGQGPELLIRYENEEAVDDSQLPKDRFSAERLKGVDSTLKIQPAELGDSAVYLCASSLPGTPETQYFGPGTRLLVL.

The CDR3 coding sequence is TGCGCCAGCAGCCAAGATCGGGCGAACGGCTACAATGAGCAGTTCTTC. Translated, it gives CASSQDRANGYNEQFF. The chain links TRBV4-1 to TRBJ2-1, with D unresolved. The germline gives CDR1 MGHRA, CDR2 YSYEKL. This CDR3 region has 16 residues. The V end lost 0 bases, the J end lost 3 bases, and 12 bases lay between the germline ends.

This clone appeared a few times. This chain joins TRBV9 and TRBJ2-2; the D gene is possibly TRBD1 (6 bases). The germline V and J ends were trimmed by 4 bases and 3 bases, with 16 bases remaining between them. CDR1 is SGDLS, CDR2 YYNGEE, per germline. This CDR3 comprises 16 residues. This chain's CDR3 is CASSPQDRTYTGELFF. The DNA for the CDR3 is TGTGCCAGCAGCCCCCAGGACAGAACCTACACCGGGGAGCTGTTTTTT.

The rearrangement uses TRBV5-1 and TRBJ1-2; tentative D call: TRBD1 (5 bases). The V and J ends lost 2 bases and 7 bases respectively, with 6 bases between them. Germline loops: CDR1 SGHRS, CDR2 YFSETQ. There are 11 residues in the CDR3. CDR3 sequence: CASSFGGGYTF. CDR3 coding DNA: TGCGCCAGCAGCTTCGGGGGTGGCTACACCTTC.

This clone has only a few counts. The rearrangement uses TRBV28 and TRBJ1-2, with 7 positions matching TRBD1. Losses at the gene ends were 9 bases for V and 4 bases for J; bases not matched to a gene: 5. Germline assignment: CDR1 MDHEN and CDR2 SYDVKM. CDR3 length: 12 amino acids. Here the CDR3 reads CASTGAIYGYTF. The CDR3, as DNA: TGTGCCAGTACAGGGGCCATCTATGGCTACACCTTC.

This clone occurred a few times. J is TRBJ1-2 and V is TRBV19, with no clear D. Germline V gene data show CDR1 as LNHDA and CDR2 as SQIVND (reference sequence). The CDR3 consists of 11 residues. V was cut by 5 bases and J by 10 bases, with 11 bases left in between. The CDR3 nucleotides read TGTGCCAGTAGTGATCGGAGGTTCTACACCTTC. It codes for CASSDRRFYTF.

The CDR3 region has the DNA TGTGCCAGCAGCGCCCAGGGTGCTCAGCCCCAGCATTTT. Residues: CASSAQGAQPQHF. The chain carries TRBV9 and TRBJ1-5; D is possibly TRBD1 (5 bases). This CDR3 is built from 13 residues. V dropped 3 bases and J dropped 6 bases, with 10 bases sitting between them. Per germline, CDR1 SGDLS and CDR2 YYNGEE.